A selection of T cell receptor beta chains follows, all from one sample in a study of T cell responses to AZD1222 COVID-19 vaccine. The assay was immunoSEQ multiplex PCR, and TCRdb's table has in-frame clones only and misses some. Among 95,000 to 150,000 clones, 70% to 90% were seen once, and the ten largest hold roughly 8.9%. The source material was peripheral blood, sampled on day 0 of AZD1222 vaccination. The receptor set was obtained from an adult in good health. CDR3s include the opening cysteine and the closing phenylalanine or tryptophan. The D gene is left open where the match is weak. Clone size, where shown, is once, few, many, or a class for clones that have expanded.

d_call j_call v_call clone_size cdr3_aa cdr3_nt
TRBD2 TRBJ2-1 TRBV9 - CASSARAGTEQFF TGTGCCAGCAGCGCACGAGCGGGGACTGAGCAGTTCTTC
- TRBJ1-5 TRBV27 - CASSLRVQNQPQHF TGTGCCAGCAGCCTCAGGGTTCAAAATCAGCCCCAGCATTTT
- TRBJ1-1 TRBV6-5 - CASSYVGGYTEAFF TGTGCCAGCAGTTACGTGGGGGGCTACACTGAAGCTTTCTTT
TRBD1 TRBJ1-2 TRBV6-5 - CASSYSGTGNYGYTF TGTGCCAGCAGTTACTCAGGGACAGGGAACTATGGCTACACCTTC
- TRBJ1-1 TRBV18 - CASSPRAGEYTEAFF TGTGCCAGCTCACCCCGGGCCGGCGAGTACACTGAAGCTTTCTTT
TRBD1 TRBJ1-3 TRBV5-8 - CASSLKGQGKNTIYF TGTGCCAGCAGCTTGAAGGGACAGGGGAAAAACACCATATATTTT
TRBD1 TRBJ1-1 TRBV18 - CASSLSGGPEAFF TGTGCCAGCTCACTCTCAGGGGGACCTGAAGCTTTCTTT
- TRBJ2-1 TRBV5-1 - CASSLGHNEQFF TGCGCCAGCAGCTTGGGCCACAATGAGCAGTTCTTC
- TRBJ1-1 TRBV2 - CASSDGGYTEAFF TGTGCCAGCAGTGACGGGGGCTACACTGAAGCTTTCTTT
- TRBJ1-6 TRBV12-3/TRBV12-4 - CASSLYLGSPLHF TGTGCCAGCAGTTTGTATCTGGGTTCACCCCTCCACTTT
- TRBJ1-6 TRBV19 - CASSIQGKNSPLHF TGTGCCAGTAGTATCCAGGGCAAAAATTCACCCCTCCACTTT
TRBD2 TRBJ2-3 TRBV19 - CASSIPLRGGIDTQYF TGTGCCAGTAGTATCCCCCTCCGGGGGGGCATAGATACGCAGTATTTT
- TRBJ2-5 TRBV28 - CASTPGQAQETQYF TGTGCCAGCACCCCGGGACAAGCTCAAGAGACCCAGTACTTC
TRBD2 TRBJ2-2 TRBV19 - CASTRLAGVGELFF TGTGCCAGTACTCGACTAGCGGGAGTTGGGGAGCTGTTTTTT
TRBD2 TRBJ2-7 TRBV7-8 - CASSLVGGTATYEQYF TGTGCCAGCAGCTTAGTCGGGGGGACTGCTACCTACGAGCAGTACTTC
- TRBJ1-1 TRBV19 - CASSTTGLSTEAFF TGTGCCAGTAGTACTACAGGGCTAAGTACTGAAGCTTTCTTT
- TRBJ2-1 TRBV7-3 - CASGVNGPYNEQFF TGTGCCAGCGGCGTCAACGGCCCCTACAATGAGCAGTTCTTC
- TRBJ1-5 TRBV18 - CASSPQTTRPQHF TGTGCCAGCTCACCACAAACCACACGGCCCCAGCATTTT
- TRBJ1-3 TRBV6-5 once CASSLPRAGNTIYF TGTGCCAGCAGCCTACCGAGGGCTGGAAACACCATATATTTT
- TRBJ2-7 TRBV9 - CASSVALGDFPNF TGTGCCAGCAGCGTCGCCCTAGGGGACTTCCCGAACTTC
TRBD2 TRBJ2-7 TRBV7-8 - CASSLAGLGGEQYF TGTGCCAGCAGCTTAGCGGGACTAGGTGGTGAGCAGTACTTC
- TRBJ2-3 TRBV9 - CASSQIGGTDTQYF TGTGCCAGCAGCCAAATCGGTGGCACAGATACGCAGTATTTT
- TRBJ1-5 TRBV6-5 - CASTARQPQHF TGTGCCAGCACCGCAAGGCAGCCCCAGCATTTT
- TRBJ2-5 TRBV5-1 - CASSLSQPQETQYF TGCGCCAGCAGCTTGAGTCAGCCCCAAGAGACCCAGTACTTC
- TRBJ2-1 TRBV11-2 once CASSLDFAAAAWPFF TGTGCCAGCAGCCTCGACTTCGCGGCAGCTGCTTGGCCGTTCTTC
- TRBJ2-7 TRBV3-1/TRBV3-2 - CASSQALYEQYF TGTGCCAGCAGCCAAGCGCTGTACGAGCAGTACTTC
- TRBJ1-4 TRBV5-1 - CASSPPPGADNEKLFF TGCGCCAGCAGCCCCCCACCAGGGGCGGATAATGAAAAACTGTTTTTT
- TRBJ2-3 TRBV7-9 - CASSLFLRTTTDTQYF TGTGCCAGCAGCTTATTCCTTAGGACAACCACAGATACGCAGTATTTT
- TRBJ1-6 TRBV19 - CASSMTFGSYNSPLHF TGTGCCAGTAGTATGACCTTCGGGTCCTATAATTCACCCCTCCACTTT
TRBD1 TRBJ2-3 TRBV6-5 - CASRTGHSTDTQYF TGTGCCAGCCGGACAGGCCACAGCACAGATACGCAGTATTTT
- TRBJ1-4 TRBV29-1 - CSVLGLASEKLFF TGCAGCGTTTTGGGGCTGGCAAGTGAAAAACTGTTTTTT
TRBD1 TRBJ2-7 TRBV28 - CASRTRGTGGHEQYF TGTGCCAGCAGGACTCGTGGGACAGGGGGCCACGAGCAGTACTTC
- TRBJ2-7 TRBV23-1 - CAHSGRSEQYF TGCGCCCATTCGGGGCGGTCCGAGCAGTACTTC
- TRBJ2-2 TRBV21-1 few CASPDIPMAGELFF TGTGCCAGCCCGGACATTCCGATGGCCGGGGAGCTGTTTTTT
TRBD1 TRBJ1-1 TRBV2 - CASSPQGTLTEAFF TGTGCCAGCAGTCCACAGGGGACCCTCACTGAAGCTTTCTTT
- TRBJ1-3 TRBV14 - CASSQGYSWGGNTIYF TGTGCCAGCAGCCAAGGATACTCGTGGGGAGGAAACACCATATATTTT
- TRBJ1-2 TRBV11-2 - CASSLASGAGLRGYTF TGTGCCAGCAGCTTAGCTTCGGGGGCAGGGCTCCGTGGCTACACCTTC
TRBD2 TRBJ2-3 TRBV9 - CASSFSGTSGRTDTQYF TGTGCCAGCAGCTTCTCCGGGACTAGCGGGAGGACAGATACGCAGTATTTT
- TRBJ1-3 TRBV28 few CASITGGNTIYF TGTGCCAGCATCACGGGTGGAAACACCATATATTTT
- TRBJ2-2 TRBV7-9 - CASSPHPGQGGNTGELFF TGTGCCAGCAGCCCCCACCCGGGGCAGGGAGGAAACACCGGGGAGCTGTTTTTT
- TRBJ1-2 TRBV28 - CASYADTSRYGYTF TGTGCCAGCTACGCGGACACCTCACGCTATGGCTACACCTTC
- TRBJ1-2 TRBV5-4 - CASSPDSNYGYTF TGTGCCAGCAGCCCGGACAGTAACTATGGCTACACCTTC
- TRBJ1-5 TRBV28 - CAIRGGPVNNQPQHF TGTGCCATCAGAGGGGGACCGGTGAACAATCAGCCCCAGCATTTT
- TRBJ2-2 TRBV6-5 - CASSSFGRTGELFF TGTGCCAGCAGTTCCTTTGGCCGGACCGGGGAGCTGTTTTTT
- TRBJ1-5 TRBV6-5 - CASSYSHRLDQPQHF TGTGCCAGCAGTTACTCCCACCGTTTGGATCAGCCCCAGCATTTT
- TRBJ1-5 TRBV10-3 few CAIRGRGINQPQHF TGTGCCATCAGGGGAAGGGGGATCAATCAGCCCCAGCATTTT
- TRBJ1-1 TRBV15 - CATSRGLGTRGTEAFF TGTGCCACCAGCAGAGGTCTAGGGACCCGAGGGACTGAAGCTTTCTTT
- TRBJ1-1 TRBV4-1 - CASSQVQNTEAFF TGCGCCAGCAGCCAAGTCCAGAACACTGAAGCTTTCTTT
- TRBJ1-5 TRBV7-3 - CASSSDGNQPQHF TGTGCCAGCAGCTCAGACGGGAATCAGCCCCAGCATTTT